Presented here are 21 T cell receptor beta chains from one specimen sequenced in a study of shared clonotypes between healthy human individuals. Libraries were prepared by immunoSEQ multiplex PCR; TCRdb keeps only in-frame clonotypes and omits some of them. The sample has under 1 million clones; 90% to 95% are singletons. Positively selected for CCR7, the CD45RO-negative cells used as naive CD8 cells excluded terminally differentiated effector memory CD45RA+ cells. The sample comprised naive CD8+ T cells sorted from blood. Receptors were obtained from a man aged 25-45 years in good health.

DNA of the CDR3: TGTGCCAGCAGCAACGCGGGAGGCCGACCCGATGAGCAGTTCTTC. Protein: CASSNAGGRPDEQFF. The genes are TRBV5-4 and TRBJ2-1; 8 bases fit TRBD2. This CDR3 is 15 amino acids long. Germline V gives CDR1 SGHNT, CDR2 YYREEE (reference sequence). V lost 4 bases to trimming and J lost 8 bases; unmatched junction nucleotides: 11.

This clone was seen a handful of times. The V call is TRBV2, the J call TRBJ2-1, with 8 bases fitting TRBD2. Germline CDR1 reads SNHLY; CDR2 reads FYNNEI. V dropped 6 bases and J dropped 0; count of bases not matched to a gene: 7. The CDR3 totals 16 residues. CDR3: CASSPLAASSYNEQFF. CDR3 DNA: TGTGCCAGCAGCCCACTAGCGGCCAGCTCCTACAATGAGCAGTTCTTC. The variable domain in full, with the rest retrieved from reference TRBV2 and TRBJ2-1, is EPEVTQTPSHQVTQMGQEVILRCVPISNHLYFYWYRQILGQKVEFLVSFYNNEISEKSEIFDDQFSVERPDGSNFTLKIRSTKLEDSAMYFCASSPLAASSYNEQFFGPGTRLTVL.

The chain is built from TRBV4-1 and TRBJ2-1; TRBD2 agrees at 12 bases. V was pared by 7 bases and J by 3 bases, with 7 bases of the junction left unmatched. The CDR3 is 16 amino acids. Germline V gives CDR1 MGHRA, CDR2 YSYEKL. The CDR3 region is CASTLRTSGDYNEQFF. The CDR3 DNA sequence: TGCGCCAGCACCTTAAGGACTAGCGGGGACTACAATGAGCAGTTCTTC.

The rearrangement uses TRBV14 and TRBJ2-2; 8 positions agree with TRBD1. The CDR3 has 13 amino acids. The germline V gene has CDR1 SGHDN and CDR2 FVKESK. After removal of 4 bases from V and 9 bases from J, the junction contained 4 bases not matched to a gene. The CDR3 nucleotides read TGTGCCAGCAGCCCGACAGGGGTCCGGGAGCTGTTTTTT. The encoded protein is CASSPTGVRELFF.

The rearrangement uses TRBV29-1 and TRBJ1-1; 8 bases are shared with TRBD1. V dropped 7 bases and J dropped 5; count of bases not matched to a gene: 6. Germline V gives CDR1 SQVTM, CDR2 ANQGSEA. CDR3 length: 12 amino acids. CDR3 in amino acids: CSALDRETEAFF. The CDR3 coding sequence is TGCAGCGCCCTGGACAGGGAGACTGAAGCTTTCTTT.

The rearrangement uses TRBV6-5 and TRBJ2-2, with D unclear. The CDR3 sequence is 13 residues long. V was pared by 2 bases and J by 6 bases, with 7 bases between. Looked up from germline, CDR1 is MNHEY and CDR2 is SVGAGI. The CDR3 loop reads CASSYGQAGELFF. CDR3 nucleotides: TGTGCCAGCAGTTACGGGCAGGCCGGGGAGCTGTTTTTT.

This clone was detected once. The chain recombines TRBV7-2 with TRBJ2-7; a weak D match, TRBD1 (6 bases). The germline V gene has CDR1 SGHTA and CDR2 FQGNSA. This CDR3 contains 16 residues. Trimming removed 4 bases at V and 0 bases at J, with 16 bases between. This chain's CDR3 is CASSSIVRDNSYEQYF. DNA for the CDR3: TGTGCCAGCAGCTCGATAGTCCGGGACAACTCCTACGAGCAGTACTTC.

The chain links TRBV15 to TRBJ2-1; 7 nucleotides line up with TRBD1. Germline CDR1 reads LNHNV; CDR2 reads YYDKDF (reference sequence). This CDR3 region has 15 residues. Trimming at V came to 3 bases and at J to 2 bases, leaving 4 bases not matched to a gene. The CDR3, as DNA: TGTGCCACCAGCAGCCGGGACAGTCCCTACAATGAGCAGTTCTTC. This gives the protein CATSSRDSPYNEQFF.

This clone was seen only once. J is TRBJ2-1 and V is TRBV18; D perhaps matches TRBD2 (5 bases). Trimming took 3 bases from V and 4 from J, leaving 13 bases between them. Germline assignment: CDR1 KGHSH and CDR2 LQKENI. The CDR3 sequence is 15 residues long. This chain's CDR3 is CASSPDGVVYNEQFF. The CDR3 DNA is TGTGCCAGCTCACCCGACGGGGTAGTATACAATGAGCAGTTCTTC.

The chain uses TRBV6-5 and TRBJ2-7; possibly TRBD1 for D (5 bases). Germline V gives CDR1 MNHEY, CDR2 SVGAGI. The CDR3 is 14 residues long. V was clipped by 5 bases and J by 4 bases, with 15 bases between them. The CDR3 region has the DNA TGTGCCAGCAGTCTTAGGGGCGCCGGGTACGAGCAGTACTTC. Its translation: CASSLRGAGYEQYF.

The chain has TRBV4-1 and TRBJ2-7; TRBD1 aligns across 10 bases. The germline V gene encodes CDR1 MGHRA and CDR2 YSYEKL. This CDR3 contains 15 residues. V shed 0 bases and J 6 bases; nucleotides not matched to a gene: 5. CDR3 protein: CASSQDGTGVFEQYF. Here the CDR3 DNA reads TGCGCCAGCAGCCAAGACGGGACAGGGGTTTTCGAGCAGTACTTC.

This chain connects TRBV28 to TRBJ1-5; D not resolved. V was shortened by 2 bases and J by 4 bases, with 12 bases between the two germline ends. The CDR3 covers 15 residues. Looked up from germline, CDR1 is MDHEN and CDR2 is SYDVKM. CDR3 protein: CASSLADLGNQPQHF. The CDR3 bases are TGTGCCAGCAGTTTAGCGGACCTGGGGAATCAGCCCCAGCATTTT.

The chain is built from TRBV7-9 and TRBJ2-7, with D perhaps TRBD1 (6 bases). The V gene's germline CDR1 is SEHNR and CDR2 FQNEAQ (reference sequence). The CDR3 totals 13 residues. Deletions cut 5 bases from V and 1 base from J, with 9 bases between. In DNA form, the CDR3 reads TGTGCCAGCAGCATAACAGGGTCCTACGAGCAGTACTTC. Its protein is CASSITGSYEQYF.

V usage is TRBV19 and J usage is TRBJ2-7; 7 positions agree with TRBD1. The CDR3 contains 14 residues. The V and J ends lost 1 base and 3 bases, in that order; junction bases with no gene match: 3. The germline V gene encodes CDR1 LNHDA and CDR2 SQIVND (reference sequence). CDR3 sequence reads: CASSIGDSLYEQYF. Written as DNA, the CDR3 is TGTGCCAGTAGTATAGGGGACAGCCTCTACGAGCAGTACTTC.

The chain employs TRBV5-1 and TRBJ1-1; 10 bases are shared with TRBD1. The CDR3 is 15 residues long. Germline CDR1 SGHRS, CDR2 YFSETQ. V gave up 4 bases and J gave up 3 bases; unmatched junction bases: 6. CDR3 DNA sequence: TGCGCCAGCAGCCCGAGGGGACAGGGGTACACTGAAGCTTTCTTT. Protein sequence: CASSPRGQGYTEAFF.

The CDR3 sequence: CASSLGQSPEKLFF. In nucleotides, the CDR3 is TGTGCCAGCAGCTTAGGGCAGAGTCCTGAAAAACTGTTTTTT. V gene TRBV11-2 combines with J gene TRBJ1-4, with no clear D. Germline assignment: CDR1 SGHAT and CDR2 FQNNGV. The CDR3 consists of 14 residues. V was cut by 1 base and J by 7 bases, with 10 bases left in between. Full variable domain (missing parts from reference TRBV11-2 and TRBJ1-4): EAGVAQSPRYKIIEKRQSVAFWCNPISGHATLYWYQQILGQGPKLLIQFQNNGVVDDSQLPKDRFSAERLKGVDSTLKIQPAKLEDSAVYLCASSLGQSPEKLFFGSGTQLSVL.

The CDR3 DNA is TGTGCCAGCAGCTTACGGACAGTAACCTACAATGAGCAGTTCTTC. It is translated as CASSLRTVTYNEQFF. This chain connects TRBV13 to TRBJ2-1, with a tentative D call TRBD1 (6 bases). The V end lost 2 bases, the J end lost 2 bases, and 10 bases lay between the germline ends. The germline V gene encodes CDR1 PRHDT and CDR2 FYEKMQ (reference sequence). The CDR3 runs 15 residues.

The chain carries TRBV7-9 and TRBJ2-5; TRBD2 agrees at 7 bases. CDR3 size: 15 residues. V trimming: 0 bases; J trimming: 4 bases; junction bases outside the gene matches: 5. In germline, CDR1 is SEHNR, CDR2 FQNEAQ (reference sequence). The CDR3 loop reads CASSLAGLGPETQYF. CDR3 DNA: TGTGCCAGCAGCTTAGCTGGACTAGGGCCAGAGACCCAGTACTTC.

V and J are TRBV28 and TRBJ2-7, with D possibly matching TRBD2 (5 bases). The germline CDR1 and CDR2 sequences are MDHEN and SYDVKM. The CDR3 runs to 16 residues. Trimming left V 6 bases short and J 0 bases short, with 18 bases between. The CDR3 is CASSFLVSAPSYEQYF. CDR3 sequence (DNA): TGTGCCAGCAGCTTCCTTGTTAGCGCCCCCTCCTACGAGCAGTACTTC.

J is TRBJ2-7 and V is TRBV11-2, with D unresolved. The germline V gene has CDR1 SGHAT and CDR2 FQNNGV. Trimming pared 7 bases from V and 3 bases from J, leaving 13 bases between. This CDR3 has 13 amino acids. The CDR3 loop reads CASNQGYIYEQYF. In DNA form, the CDR3 reads TGTGCCAGCAACCAAGGCTATATCTACGAGCAGTACTTC.

The genes are TRBV19 and TRBJ1-2; D may be TRBD1 (6 bases). V lost 3 bases, J lost 4 bases, and 18 bases lay in between. The V gene's germline CDR1 is LNHDA and CDR2 SQIVND (reference sequence). The CDR3 has 16 amino acids. DNA for the CDR3: TGTGCCAGTAGTATGATGGGGGACACCGCACCCTATGGCTACACCTTC. Its protein is CASSMMGDTAPYGYTF.